The 31 T cell receptor beta chains below come from one sample, sequenced in a study of response to subunit inactivated influenza vaccine. TCRdb processed the RT-PCR reads anew with MiXCR; each CDR3 protein has one entry. The sample has around 160,000 distinct CDR3 sequences; under 13% are singletons. The source was non-naive T cells sorted from PBMCs, collected more than 35 days after vaccination. The source of these receptors is a man between 50 and 59 years old who received an inactivated influenza vaccine.

This clonotype was detected only a few times. The J gene is TRBJ2-3, the V gene TRBV5-1; 7 nucleotides align to TRBD2. Germline V gives CDR1 SGHRS, CDR2 YFSETQ. The CDR3 loop spans 17 amino acids. J was trimmed by 4 bases and V by 4 bases; bases with no gene match: 15. The CDR3 here is CASSLLGAGLGSDTQYF. CDR3 DNA: TGCGCCAGCAGCCTATTAGGAGCGGGGTTAGGGTCAGATACGCAGTATTTT.

This clonotype was detected ten times or more. The rearrangement uses TRBV28 and TRBJ1-2; D gene unclear. Between the trimmed V and J ends, which lost 4 bases and 7 bases, there was a span of 7 bases. Germline loops: CDR1 MDHEN, CDR2 SYDVKM. This CDR3 is built from 11 residues. CDR3 bases: TGTGCCAGCAGTTCTCCGACTGGCTACACCTTC. This encodes CASSSPTGYTF.

The chain has TRBV2 and TRBJ2-3; the match to TRBD1 covers 10 bases. This CDR3 is 14 amino acids long. Germline CDR1 and CDR2: SNHLY and FYNNEI. Trimming cost V 11 bases and J 0 bases; bases outside gene matches: 5. CDR3 DNA sequence: TGTGCCCGAGACAGGGGGCGAAGCACAGATACGCAGTATTTT. This gives the protein CARDRGRSTDTQYF.

This clonotype was seen repeatedly, ten times or more. With a much larger clone just one base away, this may be a read error. J is TRBJ2-7 and V is TRBV7-2; no reliable D call. The germline V gene encodes CDR1 SGHTA and CDR2 FQGNSA. The V gene lost 1 base and the J gene lost 3 bases, with 7 bases spanning the gap. The length of the CDR3 is 13 residues. CDR3 sequence reads: CASSLGRIYEQYF. The CDR3 nucleotides read TGTGCCAGCAGCTTAGGCAGGATCTACGAGCAGTACTTC.

This clonotype appeared many times. The CDR3 nucleotides are TGTGCCAGCAGCCAAGAGACAAGGACAGGGTCCTACGAGCAGTACTTC. It codes for CASSQETRTGSYEQYF. The chain carries TRBV3-1 and TRBJ2-7; 8 bases are a match to TRBD1. The CDR3 covers 16 residues. CDR1 LGHDT and CDR2 YNNKEL come from the germline V gene (reference sequence). V was clipped by 0 bases and J by 1 base; unmatched bases: 5.

This clonotype was seen at least ten times. The rearrangement uses TRBV29-1 and TRBJ2-7; D possibly corresponds to TRBD2 (6 bases). Germline CDR1 and CDR2: SQVTM and ANQGSEA. V was pared by 2 bases and J by 2 bases, with 13 bases between. The CDR3 has 14 amino acids. The DNA of the CDR3 is TGCAGCGTTGAACGGCGGGACTCCACCTACGAGCAGTACTTC. Its translation is CSVERRDSTYEQYF.

The chain uses TRBV5-1 and TRBJ2-7; D is uncertain. Per the germline V gene, CDR1 is SGHRS and CDR2 is YFSETQ. CDR3 size: 14 residues. With 0 bases removed from V and 2 bases from J, the gap between germline ends came to 9 bases. The CDR3 protein is CASSLGATAYEQYF. The CDR3, as DNA: TGCGCCAGCAGCTTGGGTGCGACCGCCTACGAGCAGTACTTC.

The genes are TRBV7-9 and TRBJ1-2; D remains unclear. Trimming took 5 bases from V and 4 from J, leaving 11 bases between them. Germline CDR1 and CDR2: SEHNR and FQNEAQ (reference sequence). The CDR3 totals 13 residues. The CDR3 region is CASSEHKSYGYTF. DNA for the CDR3: TGTGCCAGCAGCGAACACAAGTCCTATGGCTACACCTTC.

Only a few counts were recorded for this clonotype. Mismatch with germline at one junction end may stem from a read error. The chain links TRBV3-1 to TRBJ1-5; 7 nucleotides line up with TRBD1. There are 19 residues in the CDR3. Germline V gene lookup returns CDR1 LGHDT and CDR2 YNNKEL (reference sequence). CDR3 sequence: CTSSYYRGPRSVGNQPQHF. The CDR3 region has the DNA TGTACCAGCAGTTACTACAGGGGCCCGAGATCGGTTGGCAATCAGCCCCAGCATTTT.

The chain employs TRBV28 and TRBJ2-7, with 8 bases matching TRBD2. CDR3 length equals 17 residues. V lost 3 bases, J lost 1 base, and 11 bases stayed unmatched. CDR1 MDHEN and CDR2 SYDVKM come from the germline V gene. The CDR3: CASSLRVAGRLSYEQYF. The CDR3 nucleotides are TGTGCCAGCAGTTTGAGGGTAGCGGGACGGTTATCCTACGAGCAGTACTTC.

This clonotype was counted at least ten times. The CDR3 is CASSLRATGGELFF. The CDR3 nucleotides read TGTGCCAGCAGTTTACGTGCAACGGGAGGGGAGCTGTTTTTT. The chain couples TRBV27 to TRBJ2-2; D possibly corresponds to TRBD2 (5 bases). V was shortened by 2 bases and J by 8 bases, with 12 bases between the two germline ends. This CDR3 contains 14 residues. Germline V gene data show CDR1 as MNHEY and CDR2 as SMNVEV (reference sequence).

This clonotype was counted ten times or more. The chain carries TRBV7-2 and TRBJ1-2, with 9 bases identical to TRBD1. From germline, CDR1 is SGHTA and CDR2 FQGNSA. Unmatched junction bases numbered 6, after V lost 5 bases and J lost 2 bases. The CDR3 loop spans 15 amino acids. Here the CDR3 DNA reads TGTGCCAGCAGCGCGACAGGGGGTGGGAACTATGGCTACACCTTC. This sequence encodes CASSATGGGNYGYTF. Full variable domain (missing parts from reference TRBV7-2 and TRBJ1-2): GAGVSQSPSNKVTEKGKDVELRCDPISGHTALYWYRQSLGQGLEFLIYFQGNSAPDKSGLPSDRFSAERTGGSVSTLTIQRTQQEDSAVYLCASSATGGGNYGYTFGSGTRLTVV.

This clonotype was seen at least ten times. The rearrangement joins TRBV6-5 to TRBJ2-1; tentatively, D is TRBD2 (6 bases). This CDR3 has 16 residues. Germline values: CDR1 MNHEY, CDR2 SVGAGI. Trimming removed 1 base from V and 1 base from J, with 11 bases in between. The CDR3 coding sequence is TGTGCCAGCAGTTACTGGCCTAGCGAATCCTACAATGAGCAGTTCTTC. Translation gives CASSYWPSESYNEQFF.

This clonotype was recorded at least ten times. This chain connects TRBV6-2 or TRBV6-3 to TRBJ2-7, with TRBD1 matching 10 bases. Germline trimming cut 7 bases from V and 3 bases from J; bases unmatched to any gene: 3. Germline loops: CDR1 MNHEY, CDR2 SVGEGT. This CDR3 spans 13 amino acids. The CDR3 reads CASTRDRGYEQYF. CDR3 nucleotide sequence: TGTGCCAGCACCCGGGACAGGGGCTACGAGCAGTACTTC.

This clonotype was detected a few times. This chain connects TRBV20-1 to TRBJ1-1, with D possibly matching TRBD1 (6 bases). V gave up 2 bases and J gave up 10 bases, with 11 bases separating them. The CDR3 spans 11 residues. Germline V gene sequence: CDR1 DFQATT, CDR2 SNEGSKA (reference sequence). The chain's CDR3 is CSARTDRSAFF. As DNA, the CDR3 is TGCAGTGCTAGAACTGACAGGTCAGCTTTCTTT.

The J gene is TRBJ2-3, the V gene TRBV7-9; either TRBD1 or TRBD2 may supply D (5 bases each). The CDR3 is 15 residues long. CDR1 is SEHNR, CDR2 FQNEAQ, per germline (reference sequence). Trimming pared 3 bases from V and 2 bases from J, leaving 12 bases between. CDR3 protein: CASSFEGRFTDTQYF. Written as DNA, the CDR3 is TGTGCCAGCAGCTTCGAGGGACGGTTCACAGATACGCAGTATTTT.

This clonotype was counted only a few times. The rearrangement uses TRBV20-1 and TRBJ1-2, with D maybe TRBD1 (6 bases). This CDR3 comprises 14 residues. Germline-derived CDR1 and CDR2 are DFQATT and SNEGSKA (reference sequence). Trimming removed 4 bases at V and 4 bases at J, with 16 bases between. For the CDR3, the DNA is TGCAGTGCTACCCAGACAGGTCGAGGCTATGGCTACACCTTC. Its protein product is CSATQTGRGYGYTF.

V is TRBV2 and J is TRBJ2-7; TRBD2 agrees at 9 bases. Germline CDR1 is SNHLY and CDR2 is FYNNEI. This CDR3 is 14 amino acids long. V dropped 6 bases and J dropped 2; count of bases not matched to a gene: 5. The chain's CDR3 is CASRDSGGTYEQYF. The CDR3 DNA reads as TGTGCCAGCAGGGATAGCGGGGGAACCTACGAGCAGTACTTC.

This clonotype has a count of ten or more. The chain joins TRBV6-1 to TRBJ2-3; no firm D call. This CDR3 region has 14 residues. Germline CDR1 and CDR2: MNHNS and SASEGT. Trimming took off 6 bases at V and 2 bases at J, with 12 bases between the two ends. The CDR3 is CASSLPALTDTQYF. CDR3 in DNA: TGTGCCAGCAGCCTCCCCGCCCTCACAGATACGCAGTATTTT.

This clonotype was recorded a few times. The chain recombines TRBV4-2 with TRBJ1-4; 7 nucleotides line up with TRBD1. The CDR3 totals 15 residues. Per the germline V gene, CDR1 is LGHNA and CDR2 is YNFKEQ. V shed 0 bases, J shed 14 bases, and the junction held 12 bases outside the gene matches. The CDR3: CASSQDLAGGAGLFF. The CDR3, as DNA: TGTGCCAGCAGCCAAGATTTGGCAGGGGGTGCAGGTCTGTTTTTT.

The chain has TRBV12-3 or TRBV12-4 and TRBJ2-2, with D possibly being TRBD2 (5 bases). Trimming shortened V by 6 bases and J by 0 bases, and 11 bases separated the two germline ends. The CDR3 covers 15 residues. CDR3 in amino acids: CASRTGSPNTGELFF. The CDR3 region has the DNA TGTGCCAGCAGAACGGGGTCCCCGAACACCGGGGAGCTGTTTTTT.

This clonotype was observed at least ten times. This sequence joins TRBV24-1 and TRBJ2-3; 7 nucleotides line up with TRBD1. This CDR3 region has 16 residues. Germline lookup yields CDR1 KGHDR and CDR2 SFDVKD. Trimming removed 3 bases from V and 0 bases from J; junction bases left unmatched: 5. CDR3 nucleotides: TGTGCCACCAGTGATGCCGGGACAGCGAGCACAGATACGCAGTATTTT. This gives the protein CATSDAGTASTDTQYF.

The chain has TRBV27 and TRBJ2-2; D is ambiguous. This CDR3 has 12 residues. V shed 8 bases and J shed 4 bases, with 8 bases lying between them. CDR1 MNHEY and CDR2 SMNVEV come from the germline V gene (reference sequence). CDR3: CASSSFTGELFF. CDR3 sequence (DNA): TGTGCCAGCTCATCGTTCACCGGGGAGCTGTTTTTT.

This chain links TRBV28 with TRBJ1-2, with 9 nucleotides matching TRBD1. The CDR3 is 14 residues long. Germline CDR1 is MDHEN and CDR2 is SYDVKM. V shed 5 bases, J shed 4 bases, and the junction held 5 bases outside the gene matches. The CDR3 spells CASSPGQGIYGYTF. CDR3 nucleotide sequence: TGTGCCAGCAGTCCTGGACAGGGGATCTATGGCTACACCTTC.

This clonotype was counted many times. This chain joins TRBV29-1 and TRBJ1-2, with 7 nucleotides matching TRBD1. After removal of 1 base from V and 7 bases from J, the junction contained 3 bases not matched to a gene. The germline gives CDR1 SQVTM, CDR2 ANQGSEA. CDR3 length: 12 residues. CDR3 sequence: CSVEGTGSGYTF. For the CDR3, the DNA is TGCAGCGTTGAAGGGACAGGCTCTGGCTACACCTTC.

The chain combines TRBV4-2 with TRBJ2-1; a weak D match, TRBD2 (6 bases). Germline lookup yields CDR1 LGHNA and CDR2 YNFKEQ. CDR3 length: 15 residues. V was pared by 4 bases and J by 2 bases, with 12 bases between. The CDR3 protein is CASSRSGETYNEQFF. CDR3 bases: TGTGCCAGCAGCCGTAGCGGCGAGACCTACAATGAGCAGTTCTTC.

This clonotype turned up a few times. The V call is TRBV4-3, the J call TRBJ1-4; D is ambiguous. The CDR3 is 12 amino acids. V was trimmed by 4 bases and J by 13 bases, leaving 13 bases between them. CDR1 and CDR2 from the germline V gene are LGHNA and YSLEER. The DNA for the CDR3 is TGCGCCAGCAGCCCCTCGGACGGAGTACTGTTTTTT. As protein: CASSPSDGVLFF.

This clonotype was recorded many times. The chain joins TRBV4-3 to TRBJ2-5; tentatively, D is TRBD2 (6 bases). V lost 4 bases, J lost 2 bases, and 11 bases lay in between. CDR3 length equals 14 residues. Germline V gene lookup returns CDR1 LGHNA and CDR2 YSLEER. CDR3 DNA sequence: TGCGCCAGCAGCCCGACTGGGAGGCAAGAGACCCAGTACTTC. Protein: CASSPTGRQETQYF.

This chain links TRBV9 with TRBJ2-2, with D tentatively TRBD2 (5 bases). This CDR3 region has 15 residues. V was pared by 1 base and J by 4 bases, with 11 bases between. In germline, CDR1 is SGDLS, CDR2 YYNGEE. The CDR3 region has the DNA TGTGCCAGCAGCGTAAGTGGGAGCCTCACCGGGGAGCTGTTTTTT. Translating it yields CASSVSGSLTGELFF.

This clonotype was seen a few times. This chain uses TRBV5-5 with TRBJ2-7, with D possibly called TRBD1 or TRBD2 (5 bases each). The CDR3 runs 16 residues. V was cut by 4 bases and J by 7 bases, with 24 bases left in between. Per the germline V gene, CDR1 is SGHKS and CDR2 is YYEKEE (reference sequence). DNA of the CDR3: TGTGCCAGCAGCGAGGAAAGGGACCACGCAAAGAGGGAGCAGTACTTC. It codes for CASSEERDHAKREQYF.

This clonotype was counted ten times or more. The J gene is TRBJ1-2, the V gene TRBV7-9; a possible D gene is TRBD1 (5 bases). Trimming took off 0 bases at V and 8 bases at J, with 10 bases between the two ends. Germline V lookup: CDR1 SEHNR, CDR2 FQNEAQ (reference sequence). There are 13 residues in the CDR3. This chain's CDR3 is CASSLALGDGYTF. The CDR3, as DNA: TGTGCCAGCAGCTTAGCGCTTGGGGACGGCTACACCTTC.